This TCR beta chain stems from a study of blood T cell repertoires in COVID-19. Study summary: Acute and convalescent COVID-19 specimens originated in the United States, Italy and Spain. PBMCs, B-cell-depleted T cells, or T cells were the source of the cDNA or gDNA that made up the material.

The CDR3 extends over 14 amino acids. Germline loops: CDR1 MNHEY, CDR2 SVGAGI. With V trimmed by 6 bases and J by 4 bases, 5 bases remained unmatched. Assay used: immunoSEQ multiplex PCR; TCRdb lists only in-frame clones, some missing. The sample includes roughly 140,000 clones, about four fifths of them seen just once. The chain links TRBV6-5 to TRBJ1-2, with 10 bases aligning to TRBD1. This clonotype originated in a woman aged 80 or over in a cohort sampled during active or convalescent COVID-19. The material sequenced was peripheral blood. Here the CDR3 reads CASRRQGASYGYTF. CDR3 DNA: TGTGCCAGCAGGAGACAGGGGGCGAGCTATGGCTACACCTTC.